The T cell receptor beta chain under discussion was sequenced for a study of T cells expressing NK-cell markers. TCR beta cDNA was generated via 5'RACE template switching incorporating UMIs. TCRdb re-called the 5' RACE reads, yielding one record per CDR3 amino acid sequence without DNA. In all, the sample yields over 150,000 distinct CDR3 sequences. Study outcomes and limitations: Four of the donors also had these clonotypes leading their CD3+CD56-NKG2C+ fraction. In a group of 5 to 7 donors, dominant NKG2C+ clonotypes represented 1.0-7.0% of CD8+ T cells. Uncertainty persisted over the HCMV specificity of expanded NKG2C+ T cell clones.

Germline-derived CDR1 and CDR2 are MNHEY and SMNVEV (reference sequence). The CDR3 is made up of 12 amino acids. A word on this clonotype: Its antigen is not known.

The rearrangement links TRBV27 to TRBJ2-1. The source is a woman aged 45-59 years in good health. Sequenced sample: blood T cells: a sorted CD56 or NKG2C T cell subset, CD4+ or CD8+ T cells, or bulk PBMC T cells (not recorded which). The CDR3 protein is CASSLIGNEQFF.